This T cell receptor (beta chain) stems from a study of blood T cell repertoires in COVID-19. Study at large: The United States, Italy and Spain supplied acute and convalescent COVID-19 samples. T cells, B-cell-depleted T cells, or PBMCs supplied cDNA or gDNA.

Germline V CDR1 and CDR2: SGHTS, YDEGEE. There are 13 residues in the CDR3. The ends were cut back, 2 bases at V and 5 bases at J, with 10 bases in the middle. Authors' data handling: The assay estimated nucleated cells by amplifying reference gene primers. This table comes from immunoSEQ multiplex PCR, and its TCRdb copy is limited to in-frame clones, with some not included. V and J calls and clone size are those listed in that table; D and trimming were worked out from the DNA. The profile covers 48,000 or so clones, with 85% to 90% appearing a single time and less than 6.5% taken by the ten largest. This clone was observed a handful of times.

This receptor was taken from a woman aged 60-75 years with acute or convalescent COVID-19. The chain combines TRBV5-8 with TRBJ1-1; D not resolved. The material sequenced was peripheral blood. This CDR3 is CASSFTRGTEAFF. CDR3 DNA: TGTGCCAGCAGCTTCACACGGGGAACTGAAGCTTTCTTT.